Listed below are T cell receptor beta chains from one sample, sequenced in a study of preoperative IRX-2 immunotherapy in early breast cancer. Some clones are missing from TCRdb's copy, which holds only in-frame ones; the method was immunoSEQ multiplex PCR. The profile shows about 15,000 clones, roughly 88% of them singletons. The specimen was collected from a patient treated with IRX-2 immunotherapy. All receptors derive from a human donor with breast cancer. Each CDR3 is given with its conserved first and last residue. D genes are given only for firm matches. Only part of the rows carry a size: once, few, many, or a class if the clone is expanded.

J,D,size,V,CDR3,DNA
TRBJ1-3,.,.,TRBV5-3,CARSTCGNTIYF,TGTGCCCGGAGCACTTGCGGAAACACCATATATTTT
TRBJ1-2,.,.,TRBV21-1,CASSNKPGQGYGYTF,TGTGCCAGCAGCAACAAGCCGGGACAGGGATATGGCTACACCTTC
TRBJ2-2,.,.,TRBV27,CASSFAGAQANTGELFF,TGTGCCAGCAGTTTTGCCGGGGCGCAAGCGAACACCGGGGAGCTGTTTTTT
TRBJ1-1,.,.,TRBV19,CASSQTMGGAVNTEAFF,TGTGCCAGTAGCCAAACAATGGGGGGGGCGGTGAACACTGAAGCTTTCTTT
TRBJ2-3,TRBD2,.,TRBV30,CAWEWARGGTQYF,TGTGCCTGGGAGTGGGCCCGCGGGGGTACGCAGTATTTT
TRBJ1-2,.,.,TRBV15,CATGLSEIGGYTF,TGTGCCACCGGGCTCTCTGAAATTGGCGGCTACACCTTC
TRBJ2-2,.,.,TRBV29-1,CSVEDRANTGELFF,TGCAGCGTTGAAGACAGGGCGAACACCGGGGAGCTGTTTTTT
TRBJ2-3,.,.,TRBV28,CASSLRGGADTQYF,TGTGCCAGCAGTTTAAGGGGGGGGGCAGATACGCAGTATTTT
TRBJ2-3,TRBD2,.,TRBV4-1,CASSRLAGGPDTQYF,TGCGCCAGCAGTCGACTAGCGGGGGGCCCAGATACGCAGTATTTT
TRBJ1-1,.,.,TRBV21-1,CASSKGPGGGTEAFF,TGTGCCAGCAGCAAAGGGCCGGGGGGCGGAACTGAAGCTTTCTTT
TRBJ2-7,.,.,TRBV19,CATRRGGEAHEQYF,TGTGCCACCCGCAGAGGGGGGGAAGCTCACGAGCAGTACTTC
TRBJ1-5,.,.,TRBV15,CATSSPRGAAGQPQHF,TGTGCCACCAGCAGTCCCCGGGGCGCCGCTGGGCAGCCCCAGCATTTT
TRBJ2-3,.,.,TRBV7-2,CASRTGTGTDTQYF,TGTGCCAGCAGGACCGGGACGGGGACAGATACGCAGTATTTT
TRBJ2-2,.,.,TRBV27,CASSSGPTGFPNTGELFF,TGTGCCAGCAGTTCGGGTCCCACAGGCTTCCCGAACACCGGGGAGCTGTTTTTT
TRBJ1-2,.,.,TRBV7-3,CASSLTGPPVLYGYTF,TGTGCCAGCAGCTTAACAGGTCCCCCAGTGCTCTATGGCTACACCTTC
TRBJ2-1,TRBD2,once,TRBV7-3,CASSPLAGKGYNEQFF,TGTGCCAGCAGCCCACTAGCGGGGAAAGGATACAATGAGCAGTTCTTC
TRBJ2-3,.,.,TRBV5-6,CASSLSVSSTDTQYF,TGTGCCAGCAGCTTATCTGTATCTAGCACAGATACGCAGTATTTT
TRBJ1-2,.,.,TRBV2,CARRTESPDGYTF,TGTGCCAGGAGGACAGAGTCGCCTGATGGCTACACCTTC
TRBJ2-5,.,.,TRBV7-3,CASSGGPPETQYF,TGTGCCAGCAGCGGGGGGCCCCCAGAGACCCAGTACTTC
TRBJ2-7,.,.,TRBV10-2,CASRGLGSPGEQYF,TGCGCCAGCAGGGGACTTGGATCTCCAGGCGAGCAGTACTTC
TRBJ1-4,.,.,TRBV5-5,CASSLDGPRGLFF,TGTGCCAGCAGCTTGGACGGGCCGCGAGGTCTGTTTTTT
TRBJ1-4,.,.,TRBV5-3,CARSGERDAEKLFF,TGTGCCAGAAGCGGGGAGAGGGACGCTGAAAAACTGTTTTTT
TRBJ1-4,.,.,TRBV29-1,CSVEVATNEKLFF,TGCAGCGTTGAGGTGGCAACTAATGAAAAACTGTTTTTT
TRBJ1-2,TRBD1,.,TRBV18,CASSPAQGDGYTF,TGTGCCAGCTCACCGGCACAGGGGGATGGCTACACCTTC
TRBJ1-6,TRBD1,.,TRBV27,CASSLGQVYNSPLHF,TGTGCCAGCAGCCTAGGACAGGTCTATAATTCACCCCTCCACTTT
TRBJ1-1,TRBD1,once,TRBV6-5,CASRYRGTNTEAFF,TGTGCCAGCAGATACAGGGGAACGAACACTGAAGCTTTCTTT
TRBJ2-7,.,.,TRBV13,CASSLARPFGTERTEQYF,TGTGCCAGCAGCTTAGCTCGACCTTTCGGGACTGAAAGGACCGAGCAGTACTTC
TRBJ1-2,TRBD1,.,TRBV28,CASRDRGQRLSYGYTF,TGTGCCAGCAGGGACAGGGGCCAGCGATTAAGCTATGGCTACACCTTC
TRBJ1-4,.,.,TRBV19,CASSILPLTTTNEKLFF,TGTGCCAGTAGTATTTTACCCCTAACAACAACTAATGAAAAACTGTTTTTT